The sequence of this T cell receptor beta chain was determined in a study of response to subunit inactivated influenza vaccine. Trimming cost V 7 bases and J 3 bases, with 12 bases left between them. The CDR3 is 13 residues long. TCRdb fed the RT-PCR reads into MiXCR, producing one record per CDR3 protein. The sample holds about 620,000 distinct CDR3 sequences, approximately 10% seen once. These same records also appear under a second study, on T cells expressing NK-cell markers. That work contributes: The TCR beta cDNA came from 5'RACE template switching with UMIs. Most of the eight sequenced donors were HCMV-seropositive; one was seronegative. Several donors' CD3+CD56-NKG2C+ cells were dominated by the same clonotypes. Whether expanded NKG2C+ T cell clones were HCMV specific stayed uncertain.

The sample consisted of PBMCs from blood, taken on the day of vaccination. This rearrangement joins TRBV12-3 or TRBV12-4 to TRBJ1-2, with D hard to call. This sequence was found in a man over 45 who received an inactivated influenza vaccine. The CDR3 protein is CASTPGGDYGYTF. The CDR3 nucleotides are TGTGCCAGCACTCCAGGTGGGGACTATGGCTACACCTTC.